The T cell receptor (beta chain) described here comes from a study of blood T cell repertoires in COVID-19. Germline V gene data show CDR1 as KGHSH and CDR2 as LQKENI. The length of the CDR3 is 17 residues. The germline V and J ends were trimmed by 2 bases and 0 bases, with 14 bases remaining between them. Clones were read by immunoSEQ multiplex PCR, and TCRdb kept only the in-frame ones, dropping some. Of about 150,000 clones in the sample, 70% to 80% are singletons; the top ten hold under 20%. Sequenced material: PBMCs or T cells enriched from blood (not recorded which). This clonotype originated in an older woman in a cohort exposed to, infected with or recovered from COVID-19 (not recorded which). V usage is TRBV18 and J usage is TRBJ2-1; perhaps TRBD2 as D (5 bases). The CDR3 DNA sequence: TGTGCCAGCTCACCAATGCTTGGACTTATCTCCTACAATGAGCAGTTCTTC. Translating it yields CASSPMLGLISYNEQFF.